This TCR beta chain originates from a study of vaccination and CD4 T cells after COVID-19 (dated by TCRdb to the early 2020s). In terms of the full investigation: The convalescent cohort comprised six males and four females, including two Hispanic individuals, seven Caucasians, two Asians and one multiracial person. In control cultures, a CEFX viral epitope pool was used as positive control, an HIV-1 Nef peptide pool was used as negative control, or no peptide was added. Culture stimuli were overlapping spike peptide pools from SARS-CoV-2 and from the common cold coronaviruses HCoV-NL63, HCoV-OC43 and HCoV-229E. Post-COVID blood samples from convalescent patients were collected a median of roughly 100 days after diagnosis, with a range of roughly 35 to 180 days. In fewer than 12 COVID-19 convalescent patients and several infection-naive healthy vaccine recipients, researchers compared the spike-specific CD4+ TCR repertoire from before mRNA vaccination with the repertoire from after. Participants received two doses of either the Pfizer-BioNTech BNT162b2 vaccine (n=8) or the Moderna mRNA-1273 vaccine (n=2). The time from the second vaccine dose to post-vaccine blood sampling had a median of 72 days and ranged from about 12 to 250 days. Beyond this particular receptor, the publication reports: Relatively few convalescent patients were included in the study, and early timepoints after natural infection were not analyzed. Although the median number of SARS-CoV-2-reactive clonotypes went up from around 20 after infection to some 38 after vaccination, the increase was not significant. Among convalescent patients, a median about 87% of the SARS-CoV-2-reactive clones seen after vaccination appeared only after vaccination, which suggests priming specific to the vaccine. Of the vaccine-specific clones in convalescent patients, 304 of 307, or nearly all, reacted only to SARS-CoV-2 spike and did not cross-react with common cold coronaviruses.

Germline trimming amounts to 5 bases on V and 12 bases on J, with 9 as the count of junction bases outside the gene matches. From the germline V gene, CDR1 is MNHNS and CDR2 is SASEGT. Measured from the cysteine to the phenylalanine, the CDR3 is 14 residues long. The kept DNA is CDR3 alone, 42 bases in frame from the first base. The treatment or condition label corresponds to: 10-day PBMC culture with coronavirus spike peptide pools or control peptides (ViraFEST assay). The study used the ViraFEST assay, which expanded antigen-specific T cells with peptide pools and then identified expanded clonotypes by TCR sequencing. Healthy vaccine recipients had no prior SARS-CoV-2 infection, confirmed by negative nucleocapsid antibody tests before and after vaccination. Each well held approximately 2 million PBMCs cultured in IMDM containing roughly 5% human AB serum and approximately 9.8 IU/ml IL-2, with 10 ug/ml peptide pools added. Half of the culture medium was replaced with fresh IL-2-containing medium on days 3 and 7. Once the cells had been in culture for over 9 days, the EasySep CD4+ T cell isolation kit was used to isolate CD4+ T cells by negative selection. PBMCs were separated from whole blood using Ficoll-Paque Plus gradient centrifugation and then either used fresh or cryopreserved at -140C. Each culture condition was generally run in triplicate wells.

For this clonotype: Its antigen has not been determined. Base qualities are missing; no much larger clone stands one base away.

The library came from PCR. DNA from cultured CD4+ T cells underwent TCR sequencing with the Oncomine TCR Beta short-read assay at the Johns Hopkins FTIC core. The QIAamp micro DNA kit was used to extract genomic DNA from the cultured CD4+ T cells. The Oncomine TCR Beta libraries from cultured CD4+ T cells were pooled using unique dual indexes and then sequenced on an Illumina iSeq 100. Per the source publication's procedure: Non-productive sequences were removed, and CDR3s not starting with C, not ending with F or W, or shorter than 7 amino acids were discarded. Antigen-specific clonotypes were identified using the MANAFEST web application through comparison of peptide-stimulated wells with reference and other culture wells. An FDR below 0.05, an odds ratio above 5, and a productive frequency above 0.1% in at least two of three replicate wells were required for clones to be considered positive. Cross-reactive clonotypes were defined as significantly expanded in both SARS-CoV-2 spike wells and at least one common cold coronavirus spike condition. Using R version 3.6.1, CDR3 homology was evaluated through Levenshtein distances (stringdist) along with unrooted phylogenetic trees (ape). The raw public data were reprocessed by TCRdb itself: fastp quality trimming at Q25, MiXCR clonotype calling, in-frame beta chains only. Rows are combined by CDR3 protein, so each entry shows the most common genes and DNA. TCRdb's processing, not the study's, gives the V and J calls here. This sample is represented by fewer than 15,000 distinct CDR3 sequences; less than 25% of them were singletons. The ten most abundant clones make up around 12% of the sample.

The sequence was collected from a human donor who received a COVID-19 vaccine. The chain is assembled from TRBV6-1 and TRBJ2-7, with 14 bases aligning to TRBD2. The sample in question was CD4+ T cells from blood, cultured in vitro, obtained before SARS-CoV-2 vaccination. The CDR3 loop reads CASSPDRLAGGRYF. The DNA sequence is given as TGTGCCAGCAGTCCCGACCGACTAGCGGGGGGGCGGTACTTC.